What follows are 15 T cell receptor beta chains derived from one specimen sequenced in a study of cytomegalovirus exposure and HLA in healthy donors. The primer mix had 60 Vbeta and 13 Jbeta primers. Only in-frame clones appear in the TCRdb table, and some are missing; sequencing was by immunoSEQ multiplex PCR. The table includes roughly 120,000 clones, 70% to 85% detected once. Sample: PBMCs. These TCRs come from a human donor in good health.

The chain recombines TRBV12-5 with TRBJ2-6; no reliable D call. CDR1 and CDR2 from the germline V gene are LGHNT and FRNRAP. Trimming cost V 6 bases and J 1 base, with 7 bases left between them. The CDR3 contains 14 residues. CDR3 amino acids: CASGHLSGANVLTF. The CDR3 nucleotides read TGTGCTAGTGGCCATCTATCTGGGGCCAACGTCCTGACTTTC. Complete variable domain (other parts from reference TRBV12-5 and TRBJ2-6): DARVTQTPRHKVTEMGQEVTMRCQPILGHNTVFWYRQTMMQGLELLAYFRNRAPLDDSGMPKDRFSAEMPDATLATLKIQPSEPRDSAVYFCASGHLSGANVLTFGAGSRLTVL.

This chain links TRBV19 with TRBJ1-1, with TRBD1 as a possible D gene (5 bases). The CDR3 is 13 amino acids. Germline CDR1 is LNHDA and CDR2 is SQIVND (reference sequence). V shed 5 bases and J shed 0 bases, with 7 bases lying between them. CDR3 amino acids: CASSPRVNTEAFF. DNA of the CDR3: TGTGCCAGTAGTCCCAGGGTGAACACTGAAGCTTTCTTT.

This chain joins TRBV18 and TRBJ2-2; 7 bases are shared with TRBD1. Germline V CDR1 and CDR2: KGHSH, LQKENI. There are 16 residues in the CDR3. The V segment lost 3 bases and the J segment 6 bases; nucleotides outside the gene matches: 10. The DNA for the CDR3 is TGTGCCAGCTCACCTAGACAGGGAATGTTGCCCGGGGAGCTGTTTTTT. It yields the protein CASSPRQGMLPGELFF.

V usage is TRBV27 and J usage is TRBJ2-7; TRBD1 is a possible D gene (5 bases). The germline V gene has CDR1 MNHEY and CDR2 SMNVEV (reference sequence). The length of the CDR3 is 15 residues. Trimming took off 3 bases at V and 4 bases at J, with 16 bases between the two ends. Here the CDR3 reads CASSLAGFGRYEQYF. CDR3 nucleotide sequence: TGTGCCAGCAGTTTGGCAGGGTTTGGTCGATACGAGCAGTACTTC.

The chain couples TRBV18 to TRBJ2-1, with 8 bases that match TRBD2. The CDR3 is 17 amino acids. From germline, CDR1 is KGHSH and CDR2 LQKENI. With V trimmed by 4 bases and J by 7 bases, 15 bases remained unmatched. CDR3 bases: TGTGCCAGCTCACACCGGGGGAGCACCGGGACTAGGAATGAGCAGTTCTTC. Its translation is CASSHRGSTGTRNEQFF.

This chain joins TRBV5-6 and TRBJ2-1, with 8 bases matching TRBD1. The CDR3 loop spans 13 amino acids. Germline values: CDR1 SGHDT, CDR2 YYEEEE. With 1 base clipped from V and 6 bases from J, the junction kept 0 bases outside the gene matches. CDR3 nucleotides: TGTGCCAGCAGCTTGACAGGGGGCAATGAGCAGTTCTTC. Protein: CASSLTGGNEQFF.

The genes are TRBV5-1 and TRBJ2-3; a weak D match, TRBD2 (7 bases). CDR1 is SGHRS and CDR2 is YFSETQ in the germline V gene. The CDR3 is made up of 18 amino acids. Deletions cut 4 bases from V and 2 bases from J, with 23 bases between. In nucleotides, the CDR3 is TGCGCCAGCAGCCCCTCCCCGCCTCTAGGGGGGGTCACAGATACGCAGTATTTT. Amino acids: CASSPSPPLGGVTDTQYF. Complete variable domain (other parts from reference TRBV5-1 and TRBJ2-3): KAGVTQTPRYLIKTRGQQVTLSCSPISGHRSVSWYQQTPGQGLQFLFEYFSETQRNKGNFPGRFSGRQFSNSRSEMNVSTLELGDSALYLCASSPSPPLGGVTDTQYFGPGTRLTVL.

The chain recombines TRBV27 with TRBJ2-1, with 7 bases matching TRBD2. V was pared by 11 bases and J by 3 bases, with 10 bases of the junction left unmatched. Germline V gene data show CDR1 as MNHEY and CDR2 as SMNVEV (reference sequence). The CDR3 contains 14 residues. The CDR3 here is CAASQREGYNEQFF. The CDR3 nucleotides read TGTGCCGCGAGCCAGAGGGAGGGCTACAATGAGCAGTTCTTC.

The J gene is TRBJ2-1, the V gene TRBV5-8; D is uncertain. Deletions cut 0 bases from V and 12 bases from J, with 16 bases between. The germline CDR1 and CDR2 sequences are SGHTS and YDEGEE. CDR3 length: 14 residues. In DNA, the CDR3 is TGTGCCAGCAGCTTGGAAGTAGTGCGCGGCGGGCAGTTCTTC. Amino acids: CASSLEVVRGGQFF.

The chain links TRBV14 to TRBJ1-2; no reliable D call. The germline V gene encodes CDR1 SGHDN and CDR2 FVKESK. Trimming left V 6 bases short and J 5 bases short, with 16 bases between. The CDR3 is 14 amino acids. The CDR3 sequence is CASSLYGSRYGYTF. The DNA of the CDR3 is TGTGCCAGCAGTCTCTATGGATCGCGGTATGGCTACACCTTC.

This chain uses TRBV7-9 with TRBJ2-1; TRBD2 aligns across 11 bases. CDR3 length: 16 residues. Germline CDR1 is SEHNR and CDR2 is FQNEAQ (reference sequence). V dropped 3 bases and J dropped 5; count of bases not matched to a gene: 6. The CDR3 DNA follows: TGTGCCAGCAGCTTCATTAGCGGGAGGGGCAACAATGAGCAGTTCTTC. It translates to CASSFISGRGNNEQFF.

This clone has more than one count but fewer than ten. The rearrangement joins TRBV6-5 to TRBJ1-1; D is uncertain. CDR3 length equals 15 residues. CDR1 is MNHEY and CDR2 is SVGAGI in the germline V gene. Trimming left V 2 bases short and J 2 bases short, with 12 bases between. The CDR3 protein is CASSYVRVSNTEAFF. CDR3 sequence (DNA): TGTGCCAGCAGTTACGTCCGGGTTTCTAACACTGAAGCTTTCTTT.

The chain joins TRBV2 to TRBJ1-1; D unresolved. The CDR3 is made up of 16 amino acids. Per germline, CDR1 SNHLY and CDR2 FYNNEI. V dropped 0 bases and J dropped 2 bases, with 13 bases sitting between them. In nucleotides, the CDR3 is TGTGCCAGCAGTGAAGCGCTTGACTCCTTCAACACTGAAGCTTTCTTT. Translation gives CASSEALDSFNTEAFF.

The rearrangement joins TRBV2 to TRBJ1-5; D perhaps matches TRBD1 (5 bases). This CDR3 region has 14 residues. Germline V gives CDR1 SNHLY, CDR2 FYNNEI. V was trimmed by 8 bases and J by 1 base, leaving 12 bases between them. The CDR3 DNA reads TGTGCCAGCGGGCTGGGGGGGAGCAATCAGCCCCAGCATTTT. It encodes CASGLGGSNQPQHF.

The CDR3 region has the DNA TGTGCCAGCAGTCGTAGACAGGCCCGCTACGAGCAGTACTTC. Its protein product is CASSRRQARYEQYF. The chain joins TRBV28 to TRBJ2-7; D might be TRBD1 (6 bases). The V end lost 5 bases, the J end lost 3 bases, and 14 bases lay between the germline ends. The germline V gene has CDR1 MDHEN and CDR2 SYDVKM. The CDR3 runs to 14 residues.